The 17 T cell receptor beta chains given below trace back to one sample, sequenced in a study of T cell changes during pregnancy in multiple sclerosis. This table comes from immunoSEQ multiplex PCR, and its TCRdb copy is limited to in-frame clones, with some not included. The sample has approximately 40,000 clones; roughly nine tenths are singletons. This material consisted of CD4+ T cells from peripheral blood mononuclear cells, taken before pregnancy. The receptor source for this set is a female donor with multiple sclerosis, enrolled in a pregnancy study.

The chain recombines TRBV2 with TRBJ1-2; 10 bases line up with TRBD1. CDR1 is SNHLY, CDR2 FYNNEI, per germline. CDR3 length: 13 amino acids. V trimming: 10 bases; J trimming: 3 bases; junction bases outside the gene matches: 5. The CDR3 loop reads CATAGQGYYGYTF. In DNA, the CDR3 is TGTGCCACCGCGGGACAGGGGTACTATGGCTACACCTTC. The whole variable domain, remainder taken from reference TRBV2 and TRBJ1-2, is EPEVTQTPSHQVTQMGQEVILRCVPISNHLYFYWYRQILGQKVEFLVSFYNNEISEKSEIFDDQFSVERPDGSNFTLKIRSTKLEDSAMYFCATAGQGYYGYTFGSGTRLTVV.

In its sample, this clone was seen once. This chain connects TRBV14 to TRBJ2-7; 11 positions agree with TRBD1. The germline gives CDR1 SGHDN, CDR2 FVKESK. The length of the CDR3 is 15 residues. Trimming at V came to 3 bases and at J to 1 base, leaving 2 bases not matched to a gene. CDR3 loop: CASSQGTGGSYEQYF. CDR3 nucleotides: TGTGCCAGCAGCCAGGGGACAGGGGGATCCTACGAGCAGTACTTC.

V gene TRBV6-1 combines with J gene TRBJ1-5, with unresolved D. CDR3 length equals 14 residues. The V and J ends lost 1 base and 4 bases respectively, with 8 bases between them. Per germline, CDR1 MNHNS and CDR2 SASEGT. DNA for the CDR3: TGTGCCAGCAGTGAAGACAGCCAAAATCAGCCCCAGCATTTT. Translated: CASSEDSQNQPQHF.

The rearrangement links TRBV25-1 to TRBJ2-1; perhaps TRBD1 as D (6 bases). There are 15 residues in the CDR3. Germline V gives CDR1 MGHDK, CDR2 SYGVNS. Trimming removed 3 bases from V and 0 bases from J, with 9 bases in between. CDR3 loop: CASSEARGSYNEQFF. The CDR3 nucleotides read TGTGCCAGCAGTGAGGCCAGGGGCTCCTACAATGAGCAGTTCTTC. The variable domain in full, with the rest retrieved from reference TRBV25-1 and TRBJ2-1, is EADIYQTPRYLVIGTGKKITLECSQTMGHDKMYWYQQDPGMELHLIHYSYGVNSTEKGDLSSESTVSRIRTEHFPLTLESARPSHTSQYLCASSEARGSYNEQFFGPGTRLTVL.

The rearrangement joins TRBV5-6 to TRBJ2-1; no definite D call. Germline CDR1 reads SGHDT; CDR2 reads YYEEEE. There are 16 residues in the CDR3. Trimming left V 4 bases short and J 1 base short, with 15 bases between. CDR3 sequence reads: CASSRLFRSSYNEQFF. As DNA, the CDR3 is TGTGCCAGCAGCCGTCTGTTCCGGTCGTCCTACAATGAGCAGTTCTTC.

The CDR3 sequence is CASSQGTGGYNEQFF. The CDR3 coding sequence is TGTGCCAGCAGCCAAGGGACCGGGGGGTACAATGAGCAGTTCTTC. The chain carries TRBV11-3 and TRBJ2-1, with 7 bases aligning to TRBD2. The junction had 8 bases not matched to a gene; V was cut back by 5 bases and J by 4 bases. The CDR3 length is 15 residues. The V gene's germline CDR1 is SGHNT and CDR2 YENEEA.

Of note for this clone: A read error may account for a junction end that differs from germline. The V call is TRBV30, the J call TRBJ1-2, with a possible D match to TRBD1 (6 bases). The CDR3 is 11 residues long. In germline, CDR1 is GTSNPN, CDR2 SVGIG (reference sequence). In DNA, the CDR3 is TGTGCCTGGAGTGTACTTTGGGACACATCCTTC. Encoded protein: CAWSVLWDTSF. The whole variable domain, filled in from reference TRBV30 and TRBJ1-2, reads SQTIHQWPATLVQPVGSPLSLECTVEGTSNPNLYWYRQAAGRGLQLLFYSVGIGQISSEVPQNLSASRPQDRQFILSSKKLLLSDSGFYLCAWSVLWDTSFGSGTRLTVV.

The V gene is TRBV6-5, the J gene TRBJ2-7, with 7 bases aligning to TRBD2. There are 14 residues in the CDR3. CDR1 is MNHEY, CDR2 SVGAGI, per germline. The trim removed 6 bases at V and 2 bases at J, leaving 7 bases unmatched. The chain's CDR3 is CASRLSGATYEQYF. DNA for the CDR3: TGTGCCAGCAGACTCAGCGGGGCCACCTACGAGCAGTACTTC.

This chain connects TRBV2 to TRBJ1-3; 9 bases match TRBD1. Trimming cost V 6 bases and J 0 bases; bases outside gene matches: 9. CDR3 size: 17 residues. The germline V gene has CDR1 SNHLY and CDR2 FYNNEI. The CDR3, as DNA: TGTGCCAGCAGGGCCTCCGGGACAGGGACCTCTGGAAACACCATATATTTT. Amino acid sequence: CASRASGTGTSGNTIYF.

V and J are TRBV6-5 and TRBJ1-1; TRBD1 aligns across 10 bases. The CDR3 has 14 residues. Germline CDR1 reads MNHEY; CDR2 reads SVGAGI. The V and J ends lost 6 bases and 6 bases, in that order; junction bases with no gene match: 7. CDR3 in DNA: TGTGCCAGCAGGGGGGGACAGGGGATCGCTGAAGCTTTCTTT. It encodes CASRGGQGIAEAFF.

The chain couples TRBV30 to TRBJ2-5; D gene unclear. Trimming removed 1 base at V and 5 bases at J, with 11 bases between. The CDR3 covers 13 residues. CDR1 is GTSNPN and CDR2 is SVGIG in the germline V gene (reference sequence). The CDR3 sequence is CAWSDGRVETQYF. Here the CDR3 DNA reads TGTGCCTGGAGTGACGGCCGGGTGGAGACCCAGTACTTC.

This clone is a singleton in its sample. This CDR3 reads CASSMGQTQGDEQFF. The CDR3 nucleotides read TGTGCCAGTAGTATGGGACAGACCCAGGGCGATGAGCAGTTCTTC. This chain links TRBV19 with TRBJ2-1, with 7 nucleotides matching TRBD1. The CDR3 is 15 residues long. Germline V CDR1 and CDR2: LNHDA, SQIVND (reference sequence). V gave up 3 bases and J gave up 8 bases; unmatched junction bases: 10.

This chain's CDR3 is CASSRDRAEETQYF. The CDR3 bases are TGTGCCAGCAGCAGGGACAGGGCTGAAGAGACCCAGTACTTC. The genes are TRBV11-3 and TRBJ2-5, with 9 bases identical to TRBD1. CDR1 SGHNT and CDR2 YENEEA come from the germline V gene. The CDR3 is 14 residues long. V was pared by 5 bases and J by 3 bases, with 4 bases of the junction left unmatched.

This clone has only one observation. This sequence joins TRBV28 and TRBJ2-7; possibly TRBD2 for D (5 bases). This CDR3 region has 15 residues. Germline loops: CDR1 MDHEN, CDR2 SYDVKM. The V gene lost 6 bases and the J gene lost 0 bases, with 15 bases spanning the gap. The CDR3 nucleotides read TGTGCCAGCAGCCCAGCCGGGGTCCCCTCCTACGAGCAGTACTTC. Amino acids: CASSPAGVPSYEQYF.

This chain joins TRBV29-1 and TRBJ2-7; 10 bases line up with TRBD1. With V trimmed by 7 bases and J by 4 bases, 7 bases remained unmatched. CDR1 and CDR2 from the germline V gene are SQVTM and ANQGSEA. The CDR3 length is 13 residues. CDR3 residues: CSASDRGGYEQYF. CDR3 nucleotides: TGCAGCGCCTCGGACAGGGGGGGTTACGAGCAGTACTTC.

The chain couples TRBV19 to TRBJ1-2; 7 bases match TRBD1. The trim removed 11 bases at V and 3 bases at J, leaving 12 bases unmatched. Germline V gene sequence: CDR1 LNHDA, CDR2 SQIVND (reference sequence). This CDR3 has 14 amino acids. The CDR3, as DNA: TGTGCCGCCCGAAAGGAGGGGGCTGACTATGGCTACACCTTC. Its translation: CAARKEGADYGYTF.

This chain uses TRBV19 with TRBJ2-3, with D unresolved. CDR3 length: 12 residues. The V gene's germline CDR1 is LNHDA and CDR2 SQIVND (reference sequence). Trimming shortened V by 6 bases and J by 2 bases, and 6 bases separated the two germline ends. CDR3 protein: CASRSYTDTQYF. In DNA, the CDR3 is TGTGCCAGTAGGAGCTACACAGATACGCAGTATTTT.